This paragraph covers one TCR beta chain sequence. Its antigen is not known. Repertoires were generated with immunoSEQ multiplex PCR, while TCRdb's copy carries only in-frame clones and drops some. The repertoire has some 580,000 clones, more than 95% of them found once; the top ten carry 0.045% to 0.06%. The data were taken from a study of shared clonotypes between healthy human individuals. Across the study: Each donor's CD4 naive and CD4 memory cells filled three plates apiece, CD8 naive two, and CD8 memory one. Study observations and caveats: Only blood underwent sampling, and tissue repertoires likely differ. Clonotype sharing across a handful of donors was observed for 5% to 6.5% of naive CD4 clonotypes.

The germline V gene has CDR1 SGHAT and CDR2 FQNNGV. The CDR3 extends over 12 amino acids. The V and J ends lost 1 base and 4 bases respectively, with 4 bases between them. The rearrangement joins TRBV11-2 to TRBJ1-1; no clear D gene. The origin of this receptor is a woman in her twenties or thirties in good health. Sequences were obtained from naive CD4+ T cells sorted from blood. Subset here: CD45RA+ positively selected. CDR3 residues: CASSLAGTEAFF. The CDR3 bases are TGTGCCAGCAGCTTAGCAGGCACTGAAGCTTTCTTT.